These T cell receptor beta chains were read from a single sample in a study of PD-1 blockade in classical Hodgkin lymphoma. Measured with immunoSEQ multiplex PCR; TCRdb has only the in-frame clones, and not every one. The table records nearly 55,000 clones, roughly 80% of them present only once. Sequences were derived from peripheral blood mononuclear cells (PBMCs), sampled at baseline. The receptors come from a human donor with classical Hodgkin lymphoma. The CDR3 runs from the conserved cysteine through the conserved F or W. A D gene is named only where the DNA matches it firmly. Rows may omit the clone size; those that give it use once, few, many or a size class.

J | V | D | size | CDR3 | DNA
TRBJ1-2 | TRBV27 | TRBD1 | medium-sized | CASRRGTGAGGYTF | TGTGCCAGCAGGCGGGGGACAGGGGCTGGAGGCTACACCTTC
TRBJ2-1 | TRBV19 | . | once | CASSPWASSYNEQFF | TGTGCCAGTAGTCCGTGGGCTAGCTCCTACAATGAGCAGTTCTTC
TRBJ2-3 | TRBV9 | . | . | CASSVGSSLSTDTQYF | TGTGCCAGCAGCGTAGGAAGTAGCCTAAGCACAGATACGCAGTATTTT
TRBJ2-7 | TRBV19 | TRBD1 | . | CASSIIAGQGRSYF | TGTGCCAGTAGTATTATAGCAGGACAGGGGCGATCGTACTTC
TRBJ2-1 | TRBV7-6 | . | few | CASSLAVARLSEQFF | TGTGCCAGCAGCTTAGCCGTGGCGAGACTAAGTGAGCAGTTCTTC
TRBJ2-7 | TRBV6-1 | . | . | CASSDLGTRYEQYF | TGTGCCAGCAGTGATCTAGGGACTCGGTACGAGCAGTACTTC
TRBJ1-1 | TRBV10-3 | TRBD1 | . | CAIFGGQGYTEAFF | TGTGCCATCTTTGGGGGACAGGGATACACTGAAGCTTTCTTT
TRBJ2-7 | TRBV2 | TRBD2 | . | CASRGLAGLLRGQYF | TGTGCCAGCAGGGGACTAGCGGGACTCCTACGAGGGCAGTACTTC
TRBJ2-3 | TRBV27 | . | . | CASRGARSTDTQYF | TGTGCCAGCCGGGGCGCAAGAAGCACAGATACGCAGTATTTT
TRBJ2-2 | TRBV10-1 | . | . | CASSESRATNTGELFF | TGCGCCAGCAGTGAGTCCAGGGCCACGAACACCGGGGAGCTGTTTTTT
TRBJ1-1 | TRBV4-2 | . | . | CASSQDSVGEEAFF | TGTGCCAGCAGCCAAGATAGTGTCGGTGAAGAAGCTTTCTTT
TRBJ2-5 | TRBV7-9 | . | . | CASSLVGTAWQETQYF | TGTGCCAGCAGCTTAGTCGGGACTGCGTGGCAAGAGACCCAGTACTTC
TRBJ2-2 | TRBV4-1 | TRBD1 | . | CASSHPGQGRTGELFF | TGCGCCAGCAGCCACCCCGGACAGGGGAGAACCGGGGAGCTGTTTTTT
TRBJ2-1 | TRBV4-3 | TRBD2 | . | CASSQGAGVNEQFF | TGCGCCAGCAGCCAAGGGGCGGGGGTCAATGAGCAGTTCTTC
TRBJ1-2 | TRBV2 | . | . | CASSRGHFQFSGYTF | TGTGCCAGCAGTAGAGGACACTTCCAGTTTTCCGGCTACACCTTC
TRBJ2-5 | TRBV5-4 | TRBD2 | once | CASSLTGTSGIETQYF | TGTGCCAGCAGCTTGACCGGGACTAGCGGCATTGAGACCCAGTACTTC
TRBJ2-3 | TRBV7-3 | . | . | CASSSSPPDTQYF | TGTGCCAGCAGCTCATCCCCCCCAGATACGCAGTATTTT
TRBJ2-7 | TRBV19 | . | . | CASSIREQYF | TGTGCCAGTAGTATTCGAGAGCAGTACTTC
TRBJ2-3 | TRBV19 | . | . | CASSAGRNTDTQYF | TGTGCCAGTAGTGCTGGGCGGAACACAGATACGCAGTATTTT
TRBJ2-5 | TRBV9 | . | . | CASSASQGGEETQYF | TGTGCCAGCAGCGCGAGTCAGGGAGGAGAAGAGACCCAGTACTTC
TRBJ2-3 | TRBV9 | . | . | CASSVGAGGGLWADTQYF | TGTGCCAGCAGCGTAGGTGCCGGAGGGGGACTGTGGGCAGATACGCAGTATTTT
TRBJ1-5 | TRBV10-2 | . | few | CAGSGGSNQPQHF | TGCGCAGGCAGTGGAGGGAGCAATCAGCCCCAGCATTTT
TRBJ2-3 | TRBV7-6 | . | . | CASSLATDTQYF | TGTGCCAGCAGCTTAGCTACCGATACGCAGTATTTT
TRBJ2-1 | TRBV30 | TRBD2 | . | CAWRFPGTRDEQFF | TGTGCCTGGAGATTTCCCGGGACTAGAGACGAGCAGTTCTTC
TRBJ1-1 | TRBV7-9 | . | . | CASSPANTEAFF | TGTGCCAGCAGCCCAGCGAACACTGAAGCTTTCTTT
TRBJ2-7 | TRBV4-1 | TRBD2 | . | CASSLGRGVNEQYF | TGCGCCAGCAGCCTCGGACGGGGGGTCAACGAGCAGTACTTC
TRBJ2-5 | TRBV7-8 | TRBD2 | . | CASSSGTIPGPETQYF | TGTGCCAGCAGCTCTGGGACTATCCCGGGGCCAGAGACCCAGTACTTC
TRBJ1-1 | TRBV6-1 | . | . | CASSGLMNTEAFF | TGTGCCAGTTCGGGCCTTATGAACACTGAAGCTTTCTTT
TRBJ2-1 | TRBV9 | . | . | CASSDFSGALASEQFF | TGTGCCAGCAGCGACTTCAGCGGTGCCTTAGCGAGTGAGCAGTTCTTC
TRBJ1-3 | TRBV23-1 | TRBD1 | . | CASSQSRQGPSGNTIYF | TGCGCCAGCAGTCAATCGAGACAGGGACCCTCTGGAAACACCATATATTTT
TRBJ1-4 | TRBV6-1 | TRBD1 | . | CASRAGQGGGEKLFF | TGTGCCAGCAGAGCGGGACAGGGGGGCGGTGAAAAACTGTTTTTT
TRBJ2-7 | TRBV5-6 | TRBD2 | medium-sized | CASSLTSGPSYEQYF | TGTGCCAGCAGCTTAACTAGCGGGCCGTCCTACGAGCAGTACTTC
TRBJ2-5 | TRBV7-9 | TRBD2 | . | CASSLGGRETQYF | TGTGCCAGCAGCTTAGGCGGGAGAGAGACCCAGTACTTC
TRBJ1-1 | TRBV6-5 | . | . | CASNRSPETEAFF | TGTGCCAGCAACAGAAGTCCGGAAACTGAAGCTTTCTTT
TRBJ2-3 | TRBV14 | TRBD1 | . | CASSQGQGMSTDTQYF | TGTGCCAGCAGCCAAGGACAGGGGATGAGCACAGATACGCAGTATTTT
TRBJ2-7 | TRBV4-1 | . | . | CASSQDPGTLASYEQYF | TGCGCCAGCAGCCAAGATCCGGGAACCCTTGCCAGCTACGAGCAGTACTTC
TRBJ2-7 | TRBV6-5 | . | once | CASSPRGEQYF | TGTGCCAGCAGTCCTCGGGGTGAGCAGTACTTC
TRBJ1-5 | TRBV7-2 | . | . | CAGSGGRDQPQHF | TGTGCCGGGAGCGGGGGTCGCGATCAGCCCCAGCATTTT
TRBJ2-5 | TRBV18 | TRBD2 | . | CASSPILAGVRETQYF | TGTGCCAGCTCACCGATCCTAGCGGGAGTTCGGGAGACCCAGTACTTC
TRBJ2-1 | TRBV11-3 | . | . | CASSLGYQVIRRGIDEQFF | TGTGCCAGCAGCTTAGGATACCAAGTTATAAGAAGAGGTATCGATGAGCAGTTCTTC
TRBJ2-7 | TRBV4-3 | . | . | CASSQEEKYYEQYF | TGCGCCAGCAGCCAAGAAGAAAAATACTACGAGCAGTACTTC
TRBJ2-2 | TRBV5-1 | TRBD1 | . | CASSPRDRGVMAGELFF | TGCGCCAGCAGCCCCCGGGACAGGGGAGTCATGGCCGGGGAGCTGTTTTTT